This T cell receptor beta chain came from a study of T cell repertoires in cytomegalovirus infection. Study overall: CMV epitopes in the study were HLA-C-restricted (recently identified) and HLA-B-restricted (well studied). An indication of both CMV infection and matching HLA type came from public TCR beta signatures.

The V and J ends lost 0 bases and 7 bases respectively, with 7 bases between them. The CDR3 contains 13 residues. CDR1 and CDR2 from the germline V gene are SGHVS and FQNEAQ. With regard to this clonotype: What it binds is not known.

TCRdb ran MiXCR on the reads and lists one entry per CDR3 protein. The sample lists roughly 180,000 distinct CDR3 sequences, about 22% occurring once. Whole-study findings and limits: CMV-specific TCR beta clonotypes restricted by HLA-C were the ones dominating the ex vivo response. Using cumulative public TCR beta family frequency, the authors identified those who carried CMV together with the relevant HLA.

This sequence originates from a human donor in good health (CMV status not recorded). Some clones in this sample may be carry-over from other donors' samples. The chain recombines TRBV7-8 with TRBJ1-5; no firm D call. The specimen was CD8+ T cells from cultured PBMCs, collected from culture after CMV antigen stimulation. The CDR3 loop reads CASSLAARQPQHF. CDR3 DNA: TGTGCCAGCAGCTTAGCCGCGAGACAGCCCCAGCATTTT.